This T cell receptor (beta chain) came from a study of blood T cells in healthy people across ages. Each sample yielded at least 5.5 micrograms of PBMC total RNA. Primed by a sample-barcoded 5' primer and a J-beta primer mix, a second PCR proceeded for about 6 to 12 cycles. MiXCR was run by TCRdb on the 5' RACE reads, yielding one entry per CDR3 protein. The profile covers around 1.5 million distinct CDR3 sequences, with around 42% appearing a single time and 7.9% taken by the ten largest. With respect to this clonotype: Its antigen is not identified.

Whole-study results and caveats: PBMC samples, being unsorted, prevented any conclusive comparison of naive and antigen-experienced cells. Long-lived and aged donors differed, with more naive CD4+ cells and higher diversity in the long-lived.

J was trimmed by 1 base and V by 5 bases; bases with no gene match: 7. The germline V gene has CDR1 MNHEY and CDR2 SVGEGT. This CDR3 is built from 15 residues. The sample was blood. The rearrangement uses TRBV6-2 or TRBV6-3 and TRBJ1-1; 7 nucleotides agree with TRBD1. The sequence came from a woman in her late teens or twenties in good health. CDR3 loop: CASSDLGQRNTEAFF. The CDR3 DNA reads as TGTGCCAGCAGTGACCTGGGACAGCGGAACACTGAAGCTTTCTTT.